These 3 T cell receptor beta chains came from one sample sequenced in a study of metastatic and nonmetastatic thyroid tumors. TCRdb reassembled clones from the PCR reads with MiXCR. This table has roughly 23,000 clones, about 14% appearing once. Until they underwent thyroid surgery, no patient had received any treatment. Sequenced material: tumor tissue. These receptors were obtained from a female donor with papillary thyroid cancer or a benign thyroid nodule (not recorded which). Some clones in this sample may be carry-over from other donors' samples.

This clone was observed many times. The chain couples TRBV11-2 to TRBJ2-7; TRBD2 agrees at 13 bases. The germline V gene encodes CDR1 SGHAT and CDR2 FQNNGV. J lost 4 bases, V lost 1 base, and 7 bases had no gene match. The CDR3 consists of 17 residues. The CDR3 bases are TGTGCCAGCAGCTTAGTGGGGGGACTAGCGGGAAATTACGAGCAGTACTTC. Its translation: CASSLVGGLAGNYEQYF.

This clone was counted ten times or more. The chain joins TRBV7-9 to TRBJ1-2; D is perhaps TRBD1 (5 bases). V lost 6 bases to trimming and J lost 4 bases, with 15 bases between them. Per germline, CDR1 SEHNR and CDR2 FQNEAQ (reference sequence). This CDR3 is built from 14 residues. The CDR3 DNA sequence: TGTGCCAGCAGTTCACGGGGACGGACCTATGGCTACACCTTC. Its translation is CASSSRGRTYGYTF.

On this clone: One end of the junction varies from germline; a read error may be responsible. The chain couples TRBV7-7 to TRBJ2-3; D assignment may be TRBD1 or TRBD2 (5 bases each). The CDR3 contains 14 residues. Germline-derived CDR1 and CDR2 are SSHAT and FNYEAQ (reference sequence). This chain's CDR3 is CASSLGTSGDTQYF. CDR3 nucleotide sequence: TGTGCTAGCAGCTTAGGGACCTCGGGGGATACGCAGTATTTT.